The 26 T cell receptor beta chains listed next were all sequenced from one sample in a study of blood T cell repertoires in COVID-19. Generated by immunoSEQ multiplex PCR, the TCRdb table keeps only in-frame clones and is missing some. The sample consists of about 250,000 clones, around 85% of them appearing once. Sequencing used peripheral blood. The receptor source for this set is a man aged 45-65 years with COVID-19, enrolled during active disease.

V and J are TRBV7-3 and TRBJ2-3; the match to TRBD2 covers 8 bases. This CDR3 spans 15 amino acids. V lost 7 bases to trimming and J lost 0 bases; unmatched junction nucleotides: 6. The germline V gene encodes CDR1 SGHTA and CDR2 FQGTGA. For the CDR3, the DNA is TGTGCCAGCACCTTGACGGGGGGGAGCACAGATACGCAGTATTTT. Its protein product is CASTLTGGSTDTQYF.

The CDR3 DNA reads TGTGCCAGTAGTTTCAGGGGGCGGAATAGCAATCAGCCCCAGCATTTT. It codes for CASSFRGRNSNQPQHF. The genes are TRBV19 and TRBJ1-5; 8 bases align to TRBD1. Looked up from germline, CDR1 is LNHDA and CDR2 is SQIVND (reference sequence). The CDR3 runs 16 residues. V was clipped by 5 bases and J by 0 bases; unmatched bases: 6.

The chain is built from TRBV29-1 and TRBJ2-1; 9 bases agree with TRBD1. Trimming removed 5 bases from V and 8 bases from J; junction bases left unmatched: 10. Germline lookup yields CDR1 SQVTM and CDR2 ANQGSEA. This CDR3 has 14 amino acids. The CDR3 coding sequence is TGCAGCGTTAACAGGGGGCTAGGGGCGGATGAGCAGTTCTTC. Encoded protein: CSVNRGLGADEQFF.

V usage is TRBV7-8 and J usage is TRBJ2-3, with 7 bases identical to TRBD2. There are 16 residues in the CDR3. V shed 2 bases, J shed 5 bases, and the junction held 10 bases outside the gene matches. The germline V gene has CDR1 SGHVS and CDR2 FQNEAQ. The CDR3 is CASSLRRRGFVDTQYF. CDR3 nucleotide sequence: TGTGCCAGCAGCTTAAGGCGGCGGGGGTTTGTAGATACGCAGTATTTT.

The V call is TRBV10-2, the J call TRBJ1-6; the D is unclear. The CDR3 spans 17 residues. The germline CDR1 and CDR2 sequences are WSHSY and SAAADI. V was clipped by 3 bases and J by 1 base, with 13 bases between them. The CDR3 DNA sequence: TGCGCCAGCAGTGATCCCAGCCGGGGATCCTATAATTCACCCCTCCACTTT. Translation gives CASSDPSRGSYNSPLHF.

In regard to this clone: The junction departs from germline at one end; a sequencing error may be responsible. The CDR3 sequence is CVSSLTGRGLHGYTF. The CDR3 nucleotides are TGTGTCAGCAGCTTAACCGGCAGGGGGCTTCATGGCTACACCTTC. This chain connects TRBV7-9 to TRBJ1-2; 8 nucleotides align to TRBD1. The V gene's germline CDR1 is SEHNR and CDR2 FQNEAQ (reference sequence). The CDR3 has 15 amino acids.

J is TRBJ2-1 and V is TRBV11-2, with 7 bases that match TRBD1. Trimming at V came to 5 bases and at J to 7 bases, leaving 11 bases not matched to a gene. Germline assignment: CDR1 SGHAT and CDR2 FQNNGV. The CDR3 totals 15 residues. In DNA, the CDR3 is TGTGCCAGCAGCCCCTCAGGGGGTAGTTGGAATGAGCAGTTCTTC. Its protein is CASSPSGGSWNEQFF.

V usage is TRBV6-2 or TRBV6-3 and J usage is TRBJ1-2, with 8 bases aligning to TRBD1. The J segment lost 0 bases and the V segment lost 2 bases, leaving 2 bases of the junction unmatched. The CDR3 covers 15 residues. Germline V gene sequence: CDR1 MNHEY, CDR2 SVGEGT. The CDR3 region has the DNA TGTGCCAGCAGTTACGTGGACAGGGCTAACTATGGCTACACCTTC. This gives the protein CASSYVDRANYGYTF.

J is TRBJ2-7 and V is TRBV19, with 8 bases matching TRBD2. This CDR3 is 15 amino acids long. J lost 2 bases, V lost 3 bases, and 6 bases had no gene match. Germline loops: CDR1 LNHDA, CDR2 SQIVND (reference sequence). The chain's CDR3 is CASSIERGYTYEQYF. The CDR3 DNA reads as TGTGCCAGTAGTATCGAGCGGGGGTATACCTACGAGCAGTACTTC.

CDR3 in amino acids: CASTDPRSGASTDTQYF. CDR3 DNA: TGTGCCAGCACTGACCCCCGAAGCGGGGCCAGCACAGATACGCAGTATTTT. The rearrangement links TRBV6-1 to TRBJ2-3; 7 bases match TRBD2. V shed 7 bases, J shed 0 bases, and the junction held 13 bases outside the gene matches. The CDR3 consists of 17 residues. CDR1 and CDR2 from the germline V gene are MNHNS and SASEGT.

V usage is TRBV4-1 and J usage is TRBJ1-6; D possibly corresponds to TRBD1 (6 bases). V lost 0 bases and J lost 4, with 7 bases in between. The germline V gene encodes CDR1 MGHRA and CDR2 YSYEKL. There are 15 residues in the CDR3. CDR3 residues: CASSQDGQYNSPLHF. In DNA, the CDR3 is TGCGCCAGCAGCCAAGATGGACAGTATAATTCACCCCTCCACTTT.

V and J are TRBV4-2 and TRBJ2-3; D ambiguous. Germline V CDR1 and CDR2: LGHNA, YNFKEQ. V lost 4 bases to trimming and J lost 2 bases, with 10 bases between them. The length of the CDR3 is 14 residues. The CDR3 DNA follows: TGTGCCAGCAGCCCTAGTGAGCTCACAGATACGCAGTATTTT. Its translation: CASSPSELTDTQYF.

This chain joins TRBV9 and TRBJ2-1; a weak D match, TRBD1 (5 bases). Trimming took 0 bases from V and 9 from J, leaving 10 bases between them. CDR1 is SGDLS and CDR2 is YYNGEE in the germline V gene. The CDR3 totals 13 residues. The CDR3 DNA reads TGTGCCAGCAGCGTAGGTGGGGCGGCTGAGCAGTTCTTC. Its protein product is CASSVGGAAEQFF.

For the CDR3, the DNA is TGTGCCAGCTCCCCTGGACAGGGGAACACCGGGGAGCTGTTTTTT. It specifies CASSPGQGNTGELFF. The V and J genes are TRBV18 and TRBJ2-2; 8 nucleotides line up with TRBD1. The ends lost 6 bases at V and 1 base at J; junction bases unmatched: 4. The CDR3 is 15 residues long. In germline, CDR1 is KGHSH, CDR2 LQKENI.

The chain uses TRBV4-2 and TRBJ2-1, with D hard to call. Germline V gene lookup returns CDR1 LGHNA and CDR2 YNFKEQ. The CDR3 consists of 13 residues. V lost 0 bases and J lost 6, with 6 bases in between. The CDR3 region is CASSQDRSNEQFF. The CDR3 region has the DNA TGTGCCAGCAGCCAAGATCGGAGCAATGAGCAGTTCTTC.

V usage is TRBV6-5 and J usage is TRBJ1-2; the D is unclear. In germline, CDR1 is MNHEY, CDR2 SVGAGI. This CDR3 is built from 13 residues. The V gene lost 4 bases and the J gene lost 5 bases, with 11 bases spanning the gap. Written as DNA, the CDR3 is TGTGCCAGCAGTTCGAACTCCGGGTATGGCTACACCTTC. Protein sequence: CASSSNSGYGYTF.

The CDR3: CASSRDTLSYEQYF. Here the CDR3 DNA reads TGTGCCAGCAGCCGGGACACCCTCTCCTACGAGCAGTACTTC. This sequence joins TRBV6-5 and TRBJ2-7; D is perhaps TRBD1 (6 bases). The CDR3 contains 14 residues. Germline lookup yields CDR1 MNHEY and CDR2 SVGAGI. The V gene lost 6 bases and the J gene lost 0 bases, with 12 bases spanning the gap.

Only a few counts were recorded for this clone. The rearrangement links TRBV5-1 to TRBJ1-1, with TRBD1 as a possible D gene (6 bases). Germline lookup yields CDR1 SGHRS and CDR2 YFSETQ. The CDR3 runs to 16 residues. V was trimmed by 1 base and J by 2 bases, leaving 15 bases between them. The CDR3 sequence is CASSLRFDRLNTEAFF. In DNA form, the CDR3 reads TGCGCCAGCAGCTTGAGGTTTGACAGGCTAAACACTGAAGCTTTCTTT.

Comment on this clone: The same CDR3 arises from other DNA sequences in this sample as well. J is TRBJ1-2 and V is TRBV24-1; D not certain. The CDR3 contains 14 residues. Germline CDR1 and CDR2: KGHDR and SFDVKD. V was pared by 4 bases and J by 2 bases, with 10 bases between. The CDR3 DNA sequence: TGTGCCACCAGTGACTTTGACACGAACTATGGCTACACCTTC. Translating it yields CATSDFDTNYGYTF.

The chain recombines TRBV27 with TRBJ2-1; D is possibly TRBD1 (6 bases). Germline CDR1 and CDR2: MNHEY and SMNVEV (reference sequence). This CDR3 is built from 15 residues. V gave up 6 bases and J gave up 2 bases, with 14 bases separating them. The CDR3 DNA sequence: TGTGCCAGCAGACAGGGTAGAGGCACCTACAATGAGCAGTTCTTC. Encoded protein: CASRQGRGTYNEQFF.

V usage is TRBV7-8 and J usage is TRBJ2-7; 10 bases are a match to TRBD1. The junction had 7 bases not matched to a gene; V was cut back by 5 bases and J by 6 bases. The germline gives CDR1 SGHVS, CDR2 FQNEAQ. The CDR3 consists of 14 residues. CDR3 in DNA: TGTGCCAGCAGCGCGGACAGGGGGGCCCTCGAGCAGTACTTC. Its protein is CASSADRGALEQYF.

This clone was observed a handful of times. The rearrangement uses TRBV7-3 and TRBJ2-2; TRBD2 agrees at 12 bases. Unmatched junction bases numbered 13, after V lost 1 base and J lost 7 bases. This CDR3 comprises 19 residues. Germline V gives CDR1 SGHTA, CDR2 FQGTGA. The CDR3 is CASSLNGPGTSGFIGELFF. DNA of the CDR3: TGTGCCAGCAGCTTAAACGGACCTGGGACTAGCGGGTTCATCGGGGAGCTGTTTTTT.

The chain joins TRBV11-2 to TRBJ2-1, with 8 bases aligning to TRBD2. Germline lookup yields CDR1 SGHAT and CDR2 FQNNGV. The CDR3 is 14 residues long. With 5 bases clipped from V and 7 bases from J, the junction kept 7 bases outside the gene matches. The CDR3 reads CASSGTRSFNEQFF. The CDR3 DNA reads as TGTGCCAGCAGCGGGACTAGAAGTTTTAATGAGCAGTTCTTC.

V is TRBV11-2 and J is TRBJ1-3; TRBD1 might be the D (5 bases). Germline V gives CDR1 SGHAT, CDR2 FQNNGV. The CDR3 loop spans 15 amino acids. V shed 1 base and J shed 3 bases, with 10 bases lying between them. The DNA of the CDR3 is TGTGCCAGCAGCTTAGGCGGGACCGGTGGAAACACCATATATTTT. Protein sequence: CASSLGGTGGNTIYF.

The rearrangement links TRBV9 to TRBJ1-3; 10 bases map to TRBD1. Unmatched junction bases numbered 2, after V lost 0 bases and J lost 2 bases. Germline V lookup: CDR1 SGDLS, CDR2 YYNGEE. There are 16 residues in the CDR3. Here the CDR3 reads CASSVDGQGAGNTIYF. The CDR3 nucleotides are TGTGCCAGCAGCGTAGATGGACAGGGGGCTGGAAACACCATATATTTT. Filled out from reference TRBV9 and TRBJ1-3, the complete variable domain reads DSGVTQTPKHLITATGQRVTLRCSPRSGDLSVYWYQQSLDQGLQFLIQYYNGEERAKGNILERFSAQQFPDLHSELNLSSLELGDSALYFCASSVDGQGAGNTIYFGEGSWLTVV.

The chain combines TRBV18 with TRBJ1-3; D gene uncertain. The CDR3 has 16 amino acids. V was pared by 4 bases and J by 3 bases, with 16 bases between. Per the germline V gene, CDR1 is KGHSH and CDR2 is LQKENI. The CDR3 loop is CASSREPPRLGNTIYF. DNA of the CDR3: TGTGCCAGCTCACGGGAGCCACCTCGACTTGGAAACACCATATATTTT.